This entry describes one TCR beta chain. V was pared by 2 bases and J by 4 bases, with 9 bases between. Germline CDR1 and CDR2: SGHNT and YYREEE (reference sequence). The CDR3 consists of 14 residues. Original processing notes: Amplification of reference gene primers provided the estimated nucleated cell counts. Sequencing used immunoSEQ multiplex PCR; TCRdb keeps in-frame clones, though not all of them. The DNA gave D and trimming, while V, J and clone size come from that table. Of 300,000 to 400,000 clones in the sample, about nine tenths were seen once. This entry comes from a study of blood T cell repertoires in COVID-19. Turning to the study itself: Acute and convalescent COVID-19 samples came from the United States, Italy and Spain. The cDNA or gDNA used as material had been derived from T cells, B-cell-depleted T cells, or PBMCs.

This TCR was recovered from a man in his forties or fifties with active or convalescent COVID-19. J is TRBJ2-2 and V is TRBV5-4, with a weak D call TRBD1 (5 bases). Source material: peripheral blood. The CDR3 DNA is TGTGCCAGCAGCTTTAGACAGAGCACCGGGGAGCTGTTTTTT. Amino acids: CASSFRQSTGELFF.